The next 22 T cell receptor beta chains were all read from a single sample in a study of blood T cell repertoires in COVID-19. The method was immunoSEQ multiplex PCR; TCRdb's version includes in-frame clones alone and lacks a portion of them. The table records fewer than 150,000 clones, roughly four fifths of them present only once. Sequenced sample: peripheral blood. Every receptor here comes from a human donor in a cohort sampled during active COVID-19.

CDR3 loop: CASSASSGYTGELFF. CDR3 coding DNA: TGTGCCAGCAGCGCCTCTAGCGGGTACACCGGGGAGCTGTTTTTT. The V call is TRBV9, the J call TRBJ2-2, with TRBD2 identical over 8 bases. The CDR3 is made up of 15 amino acids. The V segment lost 3 bases and the J segment 3 bases; nucleotides outside the gene matches: 4. Germline CDR1 and CDR2: SGDLS and YYNGEE.

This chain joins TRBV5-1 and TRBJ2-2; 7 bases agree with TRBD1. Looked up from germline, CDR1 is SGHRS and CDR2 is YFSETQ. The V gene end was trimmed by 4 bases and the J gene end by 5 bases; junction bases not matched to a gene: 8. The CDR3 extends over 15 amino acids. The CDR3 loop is CASSVTGIVTGELFF. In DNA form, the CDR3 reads TGCGCCAGCAGCGTGACAGGGATTGTGACCGGGGAGCTGTTTTTT.

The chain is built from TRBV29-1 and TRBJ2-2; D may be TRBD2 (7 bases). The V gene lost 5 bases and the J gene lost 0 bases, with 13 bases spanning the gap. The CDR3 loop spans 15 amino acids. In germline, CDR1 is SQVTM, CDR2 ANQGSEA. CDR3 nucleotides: TGCAGCGTTCGAAGGGGGGGGGCGAACACCGGGGAGCTGTTTTTT. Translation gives CSVRRGGANTGELFF.

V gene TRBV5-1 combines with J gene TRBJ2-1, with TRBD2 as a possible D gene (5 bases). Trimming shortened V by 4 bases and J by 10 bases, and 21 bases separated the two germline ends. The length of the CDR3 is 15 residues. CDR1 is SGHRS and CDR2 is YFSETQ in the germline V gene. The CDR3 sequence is CASSREWLDGGEQFF. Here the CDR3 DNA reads TGCGCCAGCAGCCGGGAATGGCTGGACGGAGGCGAGCAGTTCTTC.

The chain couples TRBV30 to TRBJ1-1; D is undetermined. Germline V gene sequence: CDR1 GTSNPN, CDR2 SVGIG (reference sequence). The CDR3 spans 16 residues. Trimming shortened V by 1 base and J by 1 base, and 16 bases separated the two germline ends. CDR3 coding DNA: TGTGCCTGGAGTGCTTTCCCAAACAACAGGAACACTGAAGCTTTCTTT. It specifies CAWSAFPNNRNTEAFF. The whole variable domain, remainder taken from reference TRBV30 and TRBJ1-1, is SQTIHQWPATLVQPVGSPLSLECTVEGTSNPNLYWYRQAAGRGLQLLFYSVGIGQISSEVPQNLSASRPQDRQFILSSKKLLLSDSGFYLCAWSAFPNNRNTEAFFGQGTRLTVV.

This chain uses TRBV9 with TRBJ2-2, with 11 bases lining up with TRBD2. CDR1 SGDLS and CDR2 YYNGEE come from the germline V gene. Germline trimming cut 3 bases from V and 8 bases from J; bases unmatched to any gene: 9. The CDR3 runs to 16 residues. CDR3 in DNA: TGTGCCAGCAGCGCGGGACTAGCGGACGACGATGGGGAGCTGTTTTTT. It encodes CASSAGLADDDGELFF.

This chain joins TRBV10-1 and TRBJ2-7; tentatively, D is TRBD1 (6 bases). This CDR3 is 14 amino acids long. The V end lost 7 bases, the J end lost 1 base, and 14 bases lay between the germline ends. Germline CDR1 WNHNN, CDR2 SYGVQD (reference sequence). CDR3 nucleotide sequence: TGCGCCAGCACGAGGGGGAATCGGTCCTACGAGCAGTACTTC. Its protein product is CASTRGNRSYEQYF.

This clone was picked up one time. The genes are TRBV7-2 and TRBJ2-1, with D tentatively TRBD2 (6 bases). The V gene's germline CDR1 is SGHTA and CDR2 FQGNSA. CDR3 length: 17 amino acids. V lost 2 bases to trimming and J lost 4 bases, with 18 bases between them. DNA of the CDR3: TGTGCCAGCAGCTTAACTATCCCGGCAGGGAGGTACAATGAGCAGTTCTTC. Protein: CASSLTIPAGRYNEQFF.

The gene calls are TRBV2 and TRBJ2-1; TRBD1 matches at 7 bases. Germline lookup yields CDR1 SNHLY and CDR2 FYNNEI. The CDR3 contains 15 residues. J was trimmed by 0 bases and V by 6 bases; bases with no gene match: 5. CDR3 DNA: TGTGCCAGCAGAGCTGGGACAGCCTCCTACAATGAGCAGTTCTTC. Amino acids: CASRAGTASYNEQFF.

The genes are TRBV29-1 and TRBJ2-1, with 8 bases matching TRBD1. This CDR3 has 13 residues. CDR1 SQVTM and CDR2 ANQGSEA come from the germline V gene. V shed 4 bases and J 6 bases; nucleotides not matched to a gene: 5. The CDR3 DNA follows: TGCAGCGTTGGAACGACAGGGGCCAATGAGCAGTTCTTC. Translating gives CSVGTTGANEQFF.

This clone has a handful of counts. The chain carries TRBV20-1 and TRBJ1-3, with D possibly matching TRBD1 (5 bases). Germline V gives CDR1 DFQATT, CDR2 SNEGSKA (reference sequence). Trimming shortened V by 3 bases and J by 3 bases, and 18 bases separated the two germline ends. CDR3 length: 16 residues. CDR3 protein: CSASGLAGFSGNTIYF. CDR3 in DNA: TGCAGTGCTAGTGGACTCGCAGGGTTTAGTGGAAACACCATATATTTT.

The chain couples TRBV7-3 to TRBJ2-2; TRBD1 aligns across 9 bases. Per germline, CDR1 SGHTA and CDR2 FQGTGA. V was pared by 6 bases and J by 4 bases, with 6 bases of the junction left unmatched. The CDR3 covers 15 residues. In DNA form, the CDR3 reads TGTGCCAGCAGAACCGGGACAGGGACCACCGGGGAGCTGTTTTTT. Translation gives CASRTGTGTTGELFF.

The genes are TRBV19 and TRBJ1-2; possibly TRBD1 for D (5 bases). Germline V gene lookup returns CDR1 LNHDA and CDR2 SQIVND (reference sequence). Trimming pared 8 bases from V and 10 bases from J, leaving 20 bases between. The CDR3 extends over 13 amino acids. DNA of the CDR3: TGTGCCAGTGCGGCGGTGGCGGGGGGAGACTACACCTTC. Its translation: CASAAVAGGDYTF.

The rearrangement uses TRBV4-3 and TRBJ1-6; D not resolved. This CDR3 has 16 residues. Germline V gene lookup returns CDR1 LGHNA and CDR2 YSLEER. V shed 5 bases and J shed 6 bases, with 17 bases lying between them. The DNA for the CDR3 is TGCGCCAGCAGCTCTATCCCTTCGGGTACTAATTCACCCCTCCACTTT. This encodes CASSSIPSGTNSPLHF.

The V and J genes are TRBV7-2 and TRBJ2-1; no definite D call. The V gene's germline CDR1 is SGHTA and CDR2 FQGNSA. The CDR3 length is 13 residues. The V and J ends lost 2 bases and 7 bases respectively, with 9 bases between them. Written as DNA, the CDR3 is TGTGCCAGCAGCTTACCCTCTTTGAATGAGCAGTTCTTC. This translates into CASSLPSLNEQFF.

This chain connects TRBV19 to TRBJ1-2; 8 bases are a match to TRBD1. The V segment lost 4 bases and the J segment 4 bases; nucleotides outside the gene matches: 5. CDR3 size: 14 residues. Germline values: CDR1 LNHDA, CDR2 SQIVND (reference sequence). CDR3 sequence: CASSSDRGRYGYTF. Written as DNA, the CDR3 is TGTGCCAGTAGTAGCGACAGGGGCCGCTATGGCTACACCTTC.

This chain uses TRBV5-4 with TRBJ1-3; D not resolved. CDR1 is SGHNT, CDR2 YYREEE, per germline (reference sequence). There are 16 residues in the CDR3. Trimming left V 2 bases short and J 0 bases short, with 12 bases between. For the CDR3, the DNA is TGTGCCAGCAGCTTTGACGGACTTCACTCTGGAAACACCATATATTTT. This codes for CASSFDGLHSGNTIYF.

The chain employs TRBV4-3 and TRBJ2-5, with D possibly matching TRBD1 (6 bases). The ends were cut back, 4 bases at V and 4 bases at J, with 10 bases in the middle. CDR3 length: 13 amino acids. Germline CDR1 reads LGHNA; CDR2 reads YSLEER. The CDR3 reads CASSLGAGETQYF. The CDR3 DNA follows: TGCGCCAGCAGCCTGGGGGCGGGAGAGACCCAGTACTTC.

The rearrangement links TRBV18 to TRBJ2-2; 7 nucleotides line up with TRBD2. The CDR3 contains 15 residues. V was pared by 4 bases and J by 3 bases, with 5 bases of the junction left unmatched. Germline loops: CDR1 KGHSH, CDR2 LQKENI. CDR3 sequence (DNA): TGTGCCAGCTCACAATCAGGGAGGGACACCGGGGAGCTGTTTTTT. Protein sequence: CASSQSGRDTGELFF.

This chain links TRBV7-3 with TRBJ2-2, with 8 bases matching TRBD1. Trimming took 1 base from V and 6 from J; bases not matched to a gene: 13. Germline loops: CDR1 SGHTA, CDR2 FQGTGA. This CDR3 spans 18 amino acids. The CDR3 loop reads CASSLNPARTGSSGELFF. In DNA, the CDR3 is TGTGCCAGCAGCTTAAATCCGGCGCGGACAGGGTCGTCCGGGGAGCTGTTTTTT.

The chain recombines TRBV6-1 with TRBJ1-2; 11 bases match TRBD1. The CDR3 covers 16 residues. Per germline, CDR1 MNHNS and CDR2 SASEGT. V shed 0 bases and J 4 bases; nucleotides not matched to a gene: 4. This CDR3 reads CASSEAEDRGLYGYTF. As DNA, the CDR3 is TGTGCCAGCAGTGAAGCTGAGGACAGGGGGCTCTATGGCTACACCTTC.

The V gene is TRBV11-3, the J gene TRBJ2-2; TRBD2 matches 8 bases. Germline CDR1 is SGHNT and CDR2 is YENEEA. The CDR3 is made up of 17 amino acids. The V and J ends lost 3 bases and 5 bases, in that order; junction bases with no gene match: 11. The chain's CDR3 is CASSFLASGGITGELFF. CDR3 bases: TGTGCCAGCAGCTTTCTCGCGTCGGGGGGGATTACCGGGGAGCTGTTTTTT.